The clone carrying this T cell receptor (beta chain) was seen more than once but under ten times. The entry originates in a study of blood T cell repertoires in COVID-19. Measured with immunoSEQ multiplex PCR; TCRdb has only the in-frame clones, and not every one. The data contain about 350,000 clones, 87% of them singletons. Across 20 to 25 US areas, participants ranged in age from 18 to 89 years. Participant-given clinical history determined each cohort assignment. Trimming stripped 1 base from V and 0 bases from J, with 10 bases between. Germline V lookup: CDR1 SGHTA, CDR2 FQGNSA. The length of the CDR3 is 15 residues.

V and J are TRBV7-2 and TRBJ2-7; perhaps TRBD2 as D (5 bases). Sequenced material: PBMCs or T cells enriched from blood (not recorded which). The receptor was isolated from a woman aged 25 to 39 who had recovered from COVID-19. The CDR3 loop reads CASSLVSGISYEQYF. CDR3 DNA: TGTGCCAGCAGCTTAGTGTCGGGAATCTCCTACGAGCAGTACTTC.